This T cell receptor (beta chain) was sequenced in a study of T cell changes during pregnancy in multiple sclerosis. Profiled with immunoSEQ multiplex PCR; TCRdb holds only in-frame clones, not every one. The sample lists 30,000 to 45,000 clones, 91% occurring once. The junction had 11 bases not matched to a gene; V was cut back by 6 bases and J by 2 bases. The CDR3 extends over 16 amino acids. Germline lookup yields CDR1 MDHEN and CDR2 SYDVKM. The source is a female donor in good health, enrolled as a control in a pregnancy study. The sequences come from CD4+ T cells from peripheral blood mononuclear cells, collected in the second trimester of pregnancy. This rearrangement joins TRBV28 to TRBJ2-7; TRBD1 aligns across 9 bases. This CDR3 reads CASSLLWGQGAYEQYF. The CDR3 DNA reads TGTGCCAGCAGCCTATTATGGGGACAGGGCGCCTACGAGCAGTACTTC.